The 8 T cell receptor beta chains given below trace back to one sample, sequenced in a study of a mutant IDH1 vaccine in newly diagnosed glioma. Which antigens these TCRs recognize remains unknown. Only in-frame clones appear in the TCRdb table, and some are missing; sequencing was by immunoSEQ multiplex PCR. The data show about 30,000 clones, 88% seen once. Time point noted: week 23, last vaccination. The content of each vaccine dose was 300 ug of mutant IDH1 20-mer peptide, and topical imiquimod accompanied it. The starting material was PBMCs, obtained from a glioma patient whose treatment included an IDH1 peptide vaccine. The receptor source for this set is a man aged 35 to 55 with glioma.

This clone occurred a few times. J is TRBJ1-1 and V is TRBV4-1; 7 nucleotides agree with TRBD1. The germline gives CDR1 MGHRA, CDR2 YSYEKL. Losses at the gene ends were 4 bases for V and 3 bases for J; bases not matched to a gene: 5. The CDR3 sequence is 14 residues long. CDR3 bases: TGCGCCAGCAGCCCCCGACAGGGACACACTGAAGCTTTCTTT. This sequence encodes CASSPRQGHTEAFF.

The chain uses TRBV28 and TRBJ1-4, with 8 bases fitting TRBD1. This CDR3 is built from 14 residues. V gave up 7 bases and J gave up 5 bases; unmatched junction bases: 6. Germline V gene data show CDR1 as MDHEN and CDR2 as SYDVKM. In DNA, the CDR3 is TGTGCCAGCACCCTGACAGGGGCAAATGAAAAACTGTTTTTT. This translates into CASTLTGANEKLFF.

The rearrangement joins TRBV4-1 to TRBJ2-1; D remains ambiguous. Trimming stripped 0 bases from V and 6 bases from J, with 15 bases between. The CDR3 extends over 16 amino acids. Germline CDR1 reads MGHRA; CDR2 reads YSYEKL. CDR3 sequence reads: CASSQDALRPVNEQFF. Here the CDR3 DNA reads TGCGCCAGCAGCCAAGATGCCCTTCGGCCGGTCAATGAGCAGTTCTTC.

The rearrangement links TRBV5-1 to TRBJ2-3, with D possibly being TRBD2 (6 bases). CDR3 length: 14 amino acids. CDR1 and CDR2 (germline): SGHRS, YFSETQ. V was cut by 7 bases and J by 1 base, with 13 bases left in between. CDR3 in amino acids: CASAGLARTDTQYF. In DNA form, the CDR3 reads TGCGCCAGCGCGGGACTGGCACGCACAGATACGCAGTATTTT.

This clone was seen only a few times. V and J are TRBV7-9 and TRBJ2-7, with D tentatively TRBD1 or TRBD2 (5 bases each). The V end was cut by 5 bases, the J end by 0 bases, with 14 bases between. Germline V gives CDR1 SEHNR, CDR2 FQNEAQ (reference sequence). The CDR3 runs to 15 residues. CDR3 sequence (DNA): TGTGCCAGCAGCCTAGGGGAGACGGTCTCCTACGAGCAGTACTTC. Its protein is CASSLGETVSYEQYF.

Here the CDR3 reads CASSMGGRTDTQYF. The CDR3 coding sequence is TGTGCCAGTAGTATGGGAGGCCGCACAGATACGCAGTATTTT. V gene TRBV19 combines with J gene TRBJ2-3; D might be TRBD2 (6 bases). The ends were cut back, 3 bases at V and 1 base at J, with 8 bases in the middle. Germline V CDR1 and CDR2: LNHDA, SQIVND (reference sequence). This CDR3 has 14 amino acids. The variable domain in full, completed from reference TRBV19 and TRBJ2-3, reads DGGITQSPKYLFRKEGQNVTLSCEQNLNHDAMYWYRQDPGQGLRLIYYSQIVNDFQKGDIAEGYSVSREKKESFPLTVTSAQKNPTAFYLCASSMGGRTDTQYFGPGTRLTVL.

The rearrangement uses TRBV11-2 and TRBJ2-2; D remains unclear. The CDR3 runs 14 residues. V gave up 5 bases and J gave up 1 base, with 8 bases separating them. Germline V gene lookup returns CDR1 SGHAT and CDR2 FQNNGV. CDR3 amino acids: CASSRNQNTGELFF. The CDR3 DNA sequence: TGTGCCAGCAGCCGGAATCAGAACACCGGGGAGCTGTTTTTT.

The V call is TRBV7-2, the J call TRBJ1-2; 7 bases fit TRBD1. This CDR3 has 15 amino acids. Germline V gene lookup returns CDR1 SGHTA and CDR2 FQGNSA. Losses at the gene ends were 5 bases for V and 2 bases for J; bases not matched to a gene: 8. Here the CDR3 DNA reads TGTGCCAGCAGCAGACAGGGCCGAATAAACTATGGCTACACCTTC. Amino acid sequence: CASSRQGRINYGYTF.